This is a list of T cell receptor beta chains from one sample in a study of T cell responses to AZD1222 COVID-19 vaccine. This table comes from immunoSEQ multiplex PCR, and its TCRdb copy is limited to in-frame clones, with some not included. The data contain approximately 92,000 clones, 86% of them singletons. The starting material was peripheral blood, obtained on day 0 of AZD1222 vaccination. Receptors originate from an adult in good health. The CDR3 runs from the conserved cysteine through the conserved F or W. A D gene is named only where the DNA matches it firmly. Some rows have no size entry. The others give once, few or many, or a class for an expanded clone.

CDR3 protein: CASIATRDYEQYF; CDR3 DNA: TGTGCCAGCATCGCGACGCGGGACTACGAGCAGTACTTC; D gene: NA; V gene: TRBV6-5; clone size: once; J gene: TRBJ2-7
CDR3 protein: CASSSYGGLPSSEPQHF; CDR3 DNA: TGTGCCAGCAGCAGCTATGGGGGGCTTCCGAGTTCCGAGCCCCAGCATTTT; D gene: NA; V gene: TRBV5-5; clone size: once; J gene: TRBJ1-5
CDR3 protein: CASSLGLQETQYF; CDR3 DNA: TGTGCCAGCTCACTGGGACTGCAAGAGACCCAGTACTTC; D gene: NA; V gene: TRBV18; clone size: NA; J gene: TRBJ2-5
CDR3 protein: CASSLASQGTDTQYF; CDR3 DNA: TGCGCCAGCAGCTTGGCTTCTCAGGGCACAGATACGCAGTATTTT; D gene: NA; V gene: TRBV5-1; clone size: few; J gene: TRBJ2-3
CDR3 protein: CASSLSPSPLHF; CDR3 DNA: TGTGCCAGCAGCCTCTCACCTTCACCCCTCCACTTT; D gene: NA; V gene: TRBV28; clone size: NA; J gene: TRBJ1-6
CDR3 protein: CAWSGGNNEQYF; CDR3 DNA: TGTGCCTGGAGTGGAGGGAACAACGAGCAGTACTTC; D gene: NA; V gene: TRBV30; clone size: few; J gene: TRBJ2-7
CDR3 protein: CASSARDSYGYTF; CDR3 DNA: TGTGCCAGCAGTGCCCGGGACAGCTATGGCTACACCTTC; D gene: TRBD1; V gene: TRBV12-3/TRBV12-4; clone size: NA; J gene: TRBJ1-2
CDR3 protein: CASSLSPGQGHEQYF; CDR3 DNA: TGTGCCAGTAGCCTCTCCCCGGGACAGGGCCACGAGCAGTACTTC; D gene: TRBD1; V gene: TRBV19; clone size: NA; J gene: TRBJ2-7
CDR3 protein: CASTLALRSYEQYF; CDR3 DNA: TGTGCCAGCACGCTTGCTTTGCGGTCCTACGAGCAGTACTTC; D gene: NA; V gene: TRBV2; clone size: NA; J gene: TRBJ2-7
CDR3 protein: CASSPGDISGNTIYF; CDR3 DNA: TGCGCCAGCAGCCCGGGGGACATATCTGGAAACACCATATATTTT; D gene: NA; V gene: TRBV5-1; clone size: NA; J gene: TRBJ1-3
CDR3 protein: CAWTVQEGSPLHF; CDR3 DNA: TGTGCCTGGACCGTACAAGAGGGATCACCCCTCCACTTT; D gene: NA; V gene: TRBV30; clone size: NA; J gene: TRBJ1-6
CDR3 protein: CAIRDPRNTGELFF; CDR3 DNA: TGTGCCATCCGGGACCCTCGTAACACCGGGGAGCTGTTTTTT; D gene: NA; V gene: TRBV7-9; clone size: NA; J gene: TRBJ2-2
CDR3 protein: CASSPGDPTDTQYF; CDR3 DNA: TGCGCCAGCAGCCCGGGGGACCCCACAGATACGCAGTATTTT; D gene: NA; V gene: TRBV5-1; clone size: once; J gene: TRBJ2-3
CDR3 protein: CASRGGTSGRPNQETQYF; CDR3 DNA: TGTGCCAGCAGGGGCGGGACTAGCGGGAGACCCAATCAAGAGACCCAGTACTTC; D gene: TRBD2; V gene: TRBV28; clone size: NA; J gene: TRBJ2-5
CDR3 protein: CAISVQVKENEKLFF; CDR3 DNA: TGTGCCATCAGCGTACAAGTTAAAGAGAATGAAAAACTGTTTTTT; D gene: NA; V gene: TRBV10-3; clone size: once; J gene: TRBJ1-4
CDR3 protein: CASSPRFNTEAFF; CDR3 DNA: TGTGCCAGCTCACCCAGGTTTAACACTGAAGCTTTCTTT; D gene: NA; V gene: TRBV18; clone size: NA; J gene: TRBJ1-1
CDR3 protein: CASSQGFPPYEQYF; CDR3 DNA: TGTGCCAGCAGCCAAGGGTTCCCTCCCTACGAGCAGTACTTC; D gene: NA; V gene: TRBV3-1/TRBV3-2; clone size: few; J gene: TRBJ2-7
CDR3 protein: CASTTVGGGEQYF; CDR3 DNA: TGTGCCAGCACCACGGTGGGAGGGGGCGAGCAGTACTTC; D gene: NA; V gene: TRBV2; clone size: once; J gene: TRBJ2-7
CDR3 protein: CASSVAALKDSPLHF; CDR3 DNA: TGTGCCAGCAGCGTAGCGGCCCTAAAGGATTCACCCCTCCACTTT; D gene: NA; V gene: TRBV9; clone size: NA; J gene: TRBJ1-6
CDR3 protein: CASSQVGQGTGNTIYF; CDR3 DNA: TGTGCCAGCAGCCAAGTCGGACAGGGGACTGGAAACACCATATATTTT; D gene: TRBD1; V gene: TRBV4-2; clone size: NA; J gene: TRBJ1-3
CDR3 protein: CASRYRDASSPLHF; CDR3 DNA: TGTGCCAGCAGATACAGGGACGCTAGCTCACCCCTCCACTTT; D gene: NA; V gene: TRBV6-2/TRBV6-3; clone size: NA; J gene: TRBJ1-6
CDR3 protein: CASSFLEGRDNSPLHF; CDR3 DNA: TGTGCCAGCAGCTTCCTCGAGGGTCGGGATAATTCACCCCTCCACTTT; D gene: NA; V gene: TRBV5-6; clone size: NA; J gene: TRBJ1-6
CDR3 protein: CASSLAGDSGKYF; CDR3 DNA: TGTGCCAGCAGCTTAGCGGGGGACAGCGGGAAGTACTTC; D gene: NA; V gene: TRBV11-2; clone size: once; J gene: TRBJ2-7
CDR3 protein: CASSFLARGQETQYF; CDR3 DNA: TGCGCCAGCAGCTTCCTAGCTCGGGGCCAAGAGACCCAGTACTTC; D gene: NA; V gene: TRBV5-1; clone size: NA; J gene: TRBJ2-5
CDR3 protein: CASSRFRENEQFF; CDR3 DNA: TGTGCCAGCAGTCGATTCCGGGAGAATGAGCAGTTCTTC; D gene: NA; V gene: TRBV6-4; clone size: NA; J gene: TRBJ2-1
CDR3 protein: CASSPRAGGPSNAGELFF; CDR3 DNA: TGTGCCAGCAGCCCGAGAGCGGGAGGGCCCTCAAACGCCGGGGAGCTGTTTTTT; D gene: TRBD2; V gene: TRBV7-3; clone size: few; J gene: TRBJ2-2
CDR3 protein: CASSEGLGTEAFF; CDR3 DNA: TGTGCCAGTAGCGAGGGGCTAGGAACTGAAGCTTTCTTT; D gene: NA; V gene: TRBV19; clone size: NA; J gene: TRBJ1-1
CDR3 protein: CASWGSRSNQPQHF; CDR3 DNA: TGTGCCAGCTGGGGGTCCCGAAGCAATCAGCCCCAGCATTTT; D gene: NA; V gene: TRBV6-5; clone size: NA; J gene: TRBJ1-5
CDR3 protein: CACEIGGNQPQHF; CDR3 DNA: TGTGCCTGCGAAATAGGGGGCAATCAGCCCCAGCATTTT; D gene: NA; V gene: TRBV30; clone size: NA; J gene: TRBJ1-5
CDR3 protein: CASSQDPSVWTGELFF; CDR3 DNA: TGTGCCAGCAGCCAAGACCCTAGCGTGTGGACCGGGGAGCTGTTTTTT; D gene: NA; V gene: TRBV7-2; clone size: NA; J gene: TRBJ2-2
CDR3 protein: CAWSVTTRAGANVLTF; CDR3 DNA: TGTGCCTGGAGTGTAACAACGAGGGCTGGGGCCAACGTCCTGACTTTC; D gene: NA; V gene: TRBV30; clone size: NA; J gene: TRBJ2-6
CDR3 protein: CATSRDRGTDTQYF; CDR3 DNA: TGTGCCACCAGCAGGGACAGGGGCACAGATACGCAGTATTTT; D gene: TRBD1; V gene: TRBV15; clone size: once; J gene: TRBJ2-3
CDR3 protein: CASSIGPSSYNEQFF; CDR3 DNA: TGTGCCAGTAGTATCGGCCCGAGCTCCTACAATGAGCAGTTCTTC; D gene: NA; V gene: TRBV19; clone size: NA; J gene: TRBJ2-1
CDR3 protein: CASSGTGSGGYTF; CDR3 DNA: TGTGCCAGCAGCGGTACAGGGTCTGGAGGCTACACCTTC; D gene: NA; V gene: TRBV12-3/TRBV12-4; clone size: NA; J gene: TRBJ1-2
CDR3 protein: CASRLGGSSYNEQFF; CDR3 DNA: TGTGCCAGCCGGCTAGGGGGGAGCTCCTACAATGAGCAGTTCTTC; D gene: NA; V gene: TRBV7-9; clone size: NA; J gene: TRBJ2-1
CDR3 protein: CATSRDFANYEQYF; CDR3 DNA: TGTGCCACCAGCAGAGATTTTGCTAACTACGAGCAGTACTTC; D gene: NA; V gene: TRBV15; clone size: NA; J gene: TRBJ2-7
CDR3 protein: CASSPGGRPYEQYF; CDR3 DNA: TGTGCCAGCTCACCAGGGGGGCGGCCCTACGAGCAGTACTTC; D gene: NA; V gene: TRBV18; clone size: few; J gene: TRBJ2-7
CDR3 protein: CAISEAQGGTNEKLFF; CDR3 DNA: TGTGCCATCAGTGAGGCGCAGGGGGGAACTAATGAAAAACTGTTTTTT; D gene: TRBD1; V gene: TRBV10-3; clone size: once; J gene: TRBJ1-4
CDR3 protein: CASSSNYGYTF; CDR3 DNA: TGTGCCAGCAGTTCAAACTATGGCTACACCTTC; D gene: NA; V gene: TRBV28; clone size: once; J gene: TRBJ1-2
CDR3 protein: CASTPLGTGVYEQYF; CDR3 DNA: TGTGCCAGCACCCCCCTCGGGACAGGGGTCTACGAGCAGTACTTC; D gene: TRBD1; V gene: TRBV27; clone size: NA; J gene: TRBJ2-7
CDR3 protein: CASSVTDFYGYTF; CDR3 DNA: TGTGCCAGCAGTGTCACAGACTTCTATGGCTACACCTTC; D gene: NA; V gene: TRBV28; clone size: once; J gene: TRBJ1-2
CDR3 protein: CASSLTSSTGELFF; CDR3 DNA: TGTGCCAGCAGTCTGACAAGTAGCACCGGGGAGCTGTTTTTT; D gene: NA; V gene: TRBV6-5; clone size: NA; J gene: TRBJ2-2
CDR3 protein: CASSLRAGGAFYEQYF; CDR3 DNA: TGCGCCAGCAGCCTACGAGCAGGGGGTGCTTTCTACGAGCAGTACTTC; D gene: TRBD1; V gene: TRBV5-1; clone size: NA; J gene: TRBJ2-7
CDR3 protein: CASSGDGRSPLHF; CDR3 DNA: TGTGCCAGTAGTGGGGACGGACGTTCACCCCTCCACTTT; D gene: NA; V gene: TRBV19; clone size: NA; J gene: TRBJ1-6
CDR3 protein: CTSSQRTVYEQYF; CDR3 DNA: TGCACCAGCAGCCAGAGGACAGTCTACGAGCAGTACTTC; D gene: NA; V gene: TRBV1; clone size: NA; J gene: TRBJ2-7
CDR3 protein: CAISATDRESAEAFF; CDR3 DNA: TGTGCCATCAGTGCCACAGACAGGGAAAGCGCTGAAGCTTTCTTT; D gene: TRBD1; V gene: TRBV10-3; clone size: NA; J gene: TRBJ1-1